This TCR beta chain was profiled in a study of blood T cell repertoires in COVID-19. From germline, CDR1 is SEHNR and CDR2 FQNEAQ (reference sequence). Trimming stripped 5 bases from V and 8 bases from J, with 18 bases between. The CDR3 runs to 15 residues. Original data processing: Amplification from reference gene primers served as the basis for estimated nucleated cell counts. Sequencing used immunoSEQ multiplex PCR; TCRdb keeps in-frame clones, though not all of them. D and trimming were read from the DNA, whereas the V and J calls and clone size are those reported in that table. Among some 70,000 clones listed, 90% were seen once. This clone occurred once.

The sequencing sample was made of peripheral blood. The chain uses TRBV7-9 and TRBJ1-4; D not resolved. The sequence was collected from a man in his forties or fifties with COVID-19, enrolled during active disease. CDR3 amino acids: CASSRGDGLSEKLFF. CDR3 coding DNA: TGTGCCAGCAGCCGCGGGGATGGGCTGAGCGAAAAACTGTTTTTT.